This T cell receptor (beta chain) came from a study of shared clonotypes between healthy human individuals. Without sorting, samples used about 90 million PBMCs for genomic DNA. This CDR3 contains 13 residues. The V and J ends lost 1 base and 3 bases respectively, with 6 bases between them. Germline lookup yields CDR1 SGHTA and CDR2 FQGTGA. Assay used: immunoSEQ multiplex PCR; TCRdb lists only in-frame clones, some missing. The sample records 450,000 to 600,000 clones, about 80% being singletons. The clonotype comes from a woman between 40 and 55 years old in good health. Some clones in this sample may be carry-over from other donors' samples. The V and J genes are TRBV7-3 and TRBJ1-1; D uncertain. Sequencing was done on a sample of PBMCs. Here the CDR3 reads CASSLNGDTEAFF. CDR3 in DNA: TGTGCCAGCAGCTTAAATGGTGACACTGAAGCTTTCTTT.